In its sample, the clone carrying this T cell receptor beta chain was seen a few times. This sample was included in a study of T cells in Graves' hyperthyroidism and ophthalmopathy. It was RNA transcripts that yielded the amplified TCR beta CDR3 regions. HTBI primers were used for first-round RT-PCR of the TCR CDR3. Via MiXCR, TCRdb re-called the multiplex PCR reads, giving one row per CDR3 protein. Of about 350,000 distinct CDR3 sequences listed, approximately 14% are singletons. Germline CDR1 reads SGHDT; CDR2 reads YYEEEE. Trimming removed 3 bases at V and 0 bases at J, with 10 bases between. The CDR3 length is 15 residues.

The chain joins TRBV5-6 to TRBJ1-5; D is undetermined. The source material was blood. This sequence originates from a woman under 40 with Graves' hyperthyroidism. The CDR3 DNA is TGTGCCAGCAGCTGGGGTGGAGATAGCAATCAGCCCCAGCATTTT. It translates to CASSWGGDSNQPQHF.